This entry lists 31 T cell receptor beta chains sequenced from one sample in a study of T cell responses to AZD1222 COVID-19 vaccine. Method: immunoSEQ multiplex PCR; TCRdb's copy keeps in-frame clones and lacks some. The sample lists over 130,000 clones; 94% were seen once. The sequencing used peripheral blood, collected on day 0 of AZD1222 vaccination. These receptors all stem from an adult in good health.

The rearrangement uses TRBV2 and TRBJ1-2; 11 bases are shared with TRBD1. The CDR3 covers 14 residues. V lost 5 bases and J lost 8; bases outside the gene matches: 7. From germline, CDR1 is SNHLY and CDR2 FYNNEI. The CDR3 nucleotides are TGTGCCAGCAGTTCGGACAGGGGGCGAGGAGGCTACACCTTC. It translates to CASSSDRGRGGYTF.

The chain links TRBV9 to TRBJ1-2; 9 nucleotides line up with TRBD1. The J segment lost 5 bases and the V segment lost 4 bases, leaving 15 bases of the junction unmatched. Germline assignment: CDR1 SGDLS and CDR2 YYNGEE. The CDR3 is 17 amino acids. The CDR3 loop reads CASSIYRARDREYGYTF. The CDR3 DNA reads TGTGCCAGCAGCATCTACCGGGCCCGGGACAGGGAGTATGGCTACACCTTC.

The chain recombines TRBV9 with TRBJ2-5; D possibly corresponds to TRBD2 (6 bases). The V gene's germline CDR1 is SGDLS and CDR2 YYNGEE. This CDR3 has 17 amino acids. The germline V and J ends were trimmed by 1 base and 4 bases, with 20 bases remaining between them. The CDR3, as DNA: TGTGCCAGCAGCGTAAGCCGTGTAACCGGGAGATCAGAGACCCAGTACTTC. This translates into CASSVSRVTGRSETQYF.

The gene calls are TRBV5-6 and TRBJ2-1; weak D call: TRBD2 (6 bases). The V gene's germline CDR1 is SGHDT and CDR2 YYEEEE. This CDR3 spans 16 amino acids. Trimming took off 0 bases at V and 4 bases at J, with 14 bases between the two ends. The CDR3: CASSLVRDGGYNEQFF. In DNA, the CDR3 is TGTGCCAGCAGCTTGGTTCGGGACGGGGGATACAATGAGCAGTTCTTC. The complete variable domain, with remaining parts taken from reference TRBV5-6 and TRBJ2-1, reads DAGVTQSPTHLIKTRGQQVTLRCSPKSGHDTVSWYQQALGQGPQFIFQYYEEEERQRGNFPDRFSGHQFPNYSSELNVNALLLGDSALYLCASSLVRDGGYNEQFFGPGTRLTVL.

In DNA, the CDR3 is TGTGCCAGCTCCCCCAATAGCGGTTACGAGCAGTACGTC. Residues: CASSPNSGYEQYV. This chain uses TRBV18 with TRBJ2-7; D is possibly TRBD2 (6 bases). This CDR3 is 13 amino acids long. Trimming stripped 6 bases from V and 4 bases from J, with 13 bases between. Germline V gene data show CDR1 as KGHSH and CDR2 as LQKENI.

This chain links TRBV15 with TRBJ1-5; D unclear. Germline values: CDR1 LNHNV, CDR2 YYDKDF (reference sequence). Between the trimmed V and J ends, which lost 1 base and 7 bases, there was a span of 11 bases. CDR3 length: 14 amino acids. In DNA, the CDR3 is TGTGCCACCAGCAGAGTTCGGGTAAGCCAGCCCCAGCATTTT. It codes for CATSRVRVSQPQHF.

The chain recombines TRBV10-3 with TRBJ2-7, with D unresolved. Germline lookup yields CDR1 ENHRY and CDR2 SYGVKD. The length of the CDR3 is 12 residues. The CDR3 protein is CDLSSDIYEQYV. Here the CDR3 DNA reads TGTGACCTCAGTTCAGACATCTACGAGCAGTACGTC.

The V gene is TRBV29-1, the J gene TRBJ1-2, with D possibly TRBD1 on 5 matching bases. The CDR3 is 13 amino acids. Germline values: CDR1 SQVTM, CDR2 ANQGSEA. The ends were cut back, 7 bases at V and 3 bases at J, with 15 bases in the middle. The CDR3 coding sequence is TGCAGCGGGGGGGGGACGGGGGACTATGGCTACACCTTC. Protein: CSGGGTGDYGYTF.

V gene TRBV6-4 combines with J gene TRBJ2-3, with a tentative D call TRBD2 (5 bases). This CDR3 has 14 amino acids. Germline CDR1 is MRHNA and CDR2 is SNTAGT. V lost 6 bases to trimming and J lost 0 bases, with 10 bases between them. The CDR3 nucleotides read TGTGCCAGCAGGGAGGCCACTAGCACAGATACGCAGTATTTT. Its translation: CASREATSTDTQYF.

The rearrangement links TRBV19 to TRBJ1-2; TRBD1 aligns across 8 bases. The CDR3 is 14 amino acids. In germline, CDR1 is LNHDA, CDR2 SQIVND (reference sequence). V lost 6 bases and J lost 5; bases outside the gene matches: 8. The DNA of the CDR3 is TGTGCCAGTAGATATGGACAGGGCAGATATGGCTACACCTTC. Translation: CASRYGQGRYGYTF.

The chain employs TRBV9 and TRBJ2-2; perhaps TRBD1 as D (6 bases). Trimming took 4 bases from V and 5 from J, leaving 21 bases between them. CDR1 and CDR2 (germline): SGDLS, YYNGEE. This CDR3 is built from 17 residues. The DNA for the CDR3 is TGTGCCAGCAGCCCTCGACGTAGGACAGCTTATACCGGGGAGCTGTTTTTT. Protein product: CASSPRRRTAYTGELFF.

V gene TRBV27 combines with J gene TRBJ2-5; D remains ambiguous. In germline, CDR1 is MNHEY, CDR2 SMNVEV (reference sequence). The germline V and J ends were trimmed by 5 bases and 2 bases, with 15 bases remaining between them. This CDR3 region has 15 residues. CDR3 coding DNA: TGTGCCAGCAGTCCGACGAGAGGACGGCAAGAGACCCAGTACTTC. It specifies CASSPTRGRQETQYF.

The V call is TRBV7-2, the J call TRBJ2-5, with 12 bases fitting TRBD2. The CDR3 consists of 17 residues. Per the germline V gene, CDR1 is SGHTA and CDR2 is FQGNSA. With 1 base clipped from V and 3 bases from J, the junction kept 6 bases outside the gene matches. The CDR3 region has the DNA TGTGCCAGCAGCTTAGTAGGACTAGCGGGGAGGGAAGAGACCCAGTACTTC. It encodes CASSLVGLAGREETQYF.

The chain is built from TRBV6-4 and TRBJ2-1; TRBD2 agrees at 9 bases. The CDR3 covers 15 residues. Germline CDR1 MRHNA, CDR2 SNTAGT. The J segment lost 8 bases and the V segment lost 4 bases, leaving 9 bases of the junction unmatched. CDR3 DNA sequence: TGTGCCAGCAGTGCAGGTAGCGGGAGTATGGATGAGCAGTTCTTC. Translated, it gives CASSAGSGSMDEQFF.

V is TRBV7-3 and J is TRBJ2-1; D remains ambiguous. Germline CDR1 is SGHTA and CDR2 is FQGTGA. V dropped 2 bases and J dropped 6 bases, with 11 bases sitting between them. This CDR3 is 14 amino acids long. DNA for the CDR3: TGTGCCAGCAGCTTAGGCTCGGACCTCAATGAGCAGTTCTTC. This sequence encodes CASSLGSDLNEQFF.

V gene TRBV2 combines with J gene TRBJ1-5, with D hard to call. CDR1 and CDR2 (germline): SNHLY, FYNNEI. The CDR3 is made up of 13 amino acids. V was cut by 5 bases and J by 0 bases, with 5 bases left in between. CDR3 nucleotide sequence: TGTGCCAGCAGTACAGATAGCAATCAGCCCCAGCATTTT. It is translated as CASSTDSNQPQHF.

This clone was seen a handful of times. This rearrangement joins TRBV10-3 to TRBJ1-2; 8 bases are a match to TRBD1. Germline V gene lookup returns CDR1 ENHRY and CDR2 SYGVKD. The CDR3 has 12 residues. J was trimmed by 4 bases and V by 6 bases; bases with no gene match: 1. CDR3 region: CAIRTGGYGYTF. CDR3 nucleotides: TGTGCCATCAGAACAGGGGGCTATGGCTACACCTTC.

The chain is built from TRBV11-2 and TRBJ2-1; D unclear. The CDR3 runs to 13 residues. CDR1 is SGHAT, CDR2 FQNNGV, per germline. The V gene lost 1 base and the J gene lost 5 bases, with 6 bases spanning the gap. The CDR3 coding sequence is TGTGCCAGCAGCTTAGGGACCCACAATGAGCAGTTCTTC. Amino acid sequence: CASSLGTHNEQFF.

Points on this clone: A read error may account for a junction end that differs from germline. The gene calls are TRBV29-1 and TRBJ2-3; maybe TRBD2 (5 bases). The CDR3 spans 13 residues. Germline V gives CDR1 SQVTM, CDR2 ANQGSEA. The CDR3 sequence: CSVKEGWTDTQYF. The CDR3 DNA reads TGCAGCGTTAAAGAGGGATGGACAGATACGCAGTATTTT.

V usage is TRBV27 and J usage is TRBJ1-6; no clear D gene. V lost 3 bases and J lost 9, with 15 bases in between. The CDR3 is 15 amino acids. CDR1 and CDR2 from the germline V gene are MNHEY and SMNVEV (reference sequence). The DNA of the CDR3 is TGTGCCAGCAGTTTTTACCTCAGGCGCAGTTCACCCCTCCACTTT. As protein: CASSFYLRRSSPLHF.

The rearrangement links TRBV28 to TRBJ1-5; 11 bases are shared with TRBD1. Germline loops: CDR1 MDHEN, CDR2 SYDVKM. The CDR3 is 16 residues long. Trimming at V came to 4 bases and at J to 0 bases, leaving 2 bases not matched to a gene. This chain's CDR3 is CASSSGQGVSNQPQHF. The CDR3 DNA is TGTGCCAGCAGTTCGGGACAGGGGGTTAGCAATCAGCCCCAGCATTTT.

CDR3 DNA sequence: TGCGCCAGCAGCTTGGCACCGGGAGCCGCGCAGTTCTTC. This gives the protein CASSLAPGAAQFF. This chain links TRBV5-1 with TRBJ2-1, with D possibly matching TRBD2 (6 bases). In germline, CDR1 is SGHRS, CDR2 YFSETQ. V lost 0 bases and J 12 bases, leaving 13 bases between the germline ends. This CDR3 is 13 amino acids long.

Details on this clone: At the DNA level, this CDR3 is encoded by other sequences in the same sample as well. The rearrangement joins TRBV5-1 to TRBJ1-5; the D is unclear. Germline CDR1 and CDR2: SGHRS and YFSETQ. The CDR3 runs 13 residues. Trimming cost V 0 bases and J 5 bases, with 6 bases left between them. CDR3 sequence: CASSLEGYQPQHF. The CDR3 bases are TGCGCCAGCAGCTTGGAGGGATATCAGCCCCAGCATTTT.

J is TRBJ1-2 and V is TRBV9, with D possibly TRBD1 on 5 matching bases. Trimming took off 4 bases at V and 6 bases at J, with 13 bases between the two ends. The CDR3 contains 13 residues. Per the germline V gene, CDR1 is SGDLS and CDR2 is YYNGEE. CDR3 residues: CASSPHLGDGYTF. The CDR3 bases are TGTGCCAGCAGCCCCCACCTAGGGGATGGCTACACCTTC.

This chain uses TRBV18 with TRBJ2-1; 7 positions match TRBD2. The CDR3 runs to 15 residues. J gave up 7 bases and V 3 bases, and 9 bases lay outside the gene matches. CDR1 and CDR2 from the germline V gene are KGHSH and LQKENI. CDR3 nucleotide sequence: TGTGCCAGCTCACCTTGGGGCCCTAGCGGTAATGAGCAGTTCTTC. It encodes CASSPWGPSGNEQFF.

The chain couples TRBV9 to TRBJ1-1; TRBD1 might be the D (6 bases). V lost 3 bases and J lost 6, with 24 bases in between. The CDR3 contains 17 residues. Germline-derived CDR1 and CDR2 are SGDLS and YYNGEE. Written as DNA, the CDR3 is TGTGCCAGCAGCGCCCACAGGGACTTCCAGGTTAGGGCTGAAGCTTTCTTT. Translated: CASSAHRDFQVRAEAFF.

This chain uses TRBV3-1 (or the pseudogene TRBV3-2) with TRBJ1-1, with 7 positions matching TRBD1. In germline, CDR1 is LGHDT, CDR2 YNNKEL (reference sequence). V trimming: 4 bases; J trimming: 10 bases; junction bases outside the gene matches: 12. This CDR3 contains 14 residues. This chain's CDR3 is CASSRQGVDGGAFF. Here the CDR3 DNA reads TGTGCCAGCAGCCGCCAGGGGGTAGATGGAGGAGCTTTCTTT.

The CDR3 DNA sequence: TGTGCCAGCAGCGGTGGGGTTAGCGGGGGGCAAGAGACCCAGTACTTC. Its protein product is CASSGGVSGGQETQYF. This rearrangement joins TRBV9 to TRBJ2-5, with 10 positions matching TRBD2. The CDR3 consists of 16 residues. V lost 3 bases to trimming and J lost 2 bases; unmatched junction nucleotides: 7. The germline V gene has CDR1 SGDLS and CDR2 YYNGEE.

The chain carries TRBV18 and TRBJ2-2, with a weak D call TRBD1 (6 bases). CDR3 length: 14 amino acids. Trimming shortened V by 5 bases and J by 2 bases, and 9 bases separated the two germline ends. Germline lookup yields CDR1 KGHSH and CDR2 LQKENI. In DNA form, the CDR3 reads TGTGCCAGCTCATCGGGACAAAACACCGGGGAGCTGTTTTTT. Protein sequence: CASSSGQNTGELFF.

The V call is TRBV5-5, the J call TRBJ1-6; D is unclear. The germline V gene encodes CDR1 SGHKS and CDR2 YYEKEE (reference sequence). V was cut by 0 bases and J by 3 bases, with 10 bases left in between. The CDR3 contains 16 residues. The CDR3 reads CASSLGGSNYNSPLHF. CDR3 DNA sequence: TGTGCCAGCAGCTTGGGGGGTAGTAACTATAATTCACCCCTCCACTTT.

This chain connects TRBV28 to TRBJ2-7; 7 bases are shared with TRBD1. CDR3 size: 14 residues. V lost 2 bases, J lost 2 bases, and 3 bases stayed unmatched. The germline V gene encodes CDR1 MDHEN and CDR2 SYDVKM. The CDR3 coding sequence is TGTGCCAGCAGTTTACGGACAGGAGCCTACGAGCAGTACGTC. This codes for CASSLRTGAYEQYV.